A single sample gave rise to the 8 T cell receptor beta chains below, sequenced in a study of cytomegalovirus exposure and HLA in healthy donors. PCR amplification relied on 60 Vbeta primers (plus 13 Jbeta primers). Using immunoSEQ multiplex PCR, the repertoire was profiled, and TCRdb retains in-frame clones only, with some absent. The sample carries some 120,000 clones, roughly 80% recorded once. The sample consisted of PBMCs. The source of these receptors is a man aged 18 to 29 in good health and CMV-seropositive.

The chain has TRBV9 and TRBJ2-5; TRBD2 matches 8 bases. J was trimmed by 2 bases and V by 3 bases; bases with no gene match: 9. CDR3 length: 16 residues. Germline V gene data show CDR1 as SGDLS and CDR2 as YYNGEE. Here the CDR3 reads CASSANTLAGQETQYF. CDR3 DNA: TGTGCCAGCAGCGCCAATACTTTAGCGGGACAAGAGACCCAGTACTTC.

The J gene is TRBJ2-3, the V gene TRBV9, with D possibly matching TRBD2 (6 bases). The CDR3 runs to 14 residues. V was trimmed by 4 bases and J by 2 bases, leaving 11 bases between them. CDR1 is SGDLS, CDR2 YYNGEE, per germline. CDR3 bases: TGTGCCAGCAGCCCGGGACTTCTCACAGATACGCAGTATTTT. This sequence encodes CASSPGLLTDTQYF.

Only a few counts were recorded for this clone. V is TRBV10-3 and J is TRBJ1-1, with D hard to call. Trimming took off 3 bases at V and 6 bases at J, with 17 bases between the two ends. The CDR3 is 15 residues long. CDR1 is ENHRY and CDR2 is SYGVKD in the germline V gene. The CDR3 DNA reads as TGTGCCATCAGTGATCCTGAGGAGGGTTCCGCTGAAGCTTTCTTT. This codes for CAISDPEEGSAEAFF.

The rearrangement links TRBV4-1 to TRBJ1-1; D is unclear. The CDR3 totals 12 residues. Germline assignment: CDR1 MGHRA and CDR2 YSYEKL. The germline V and J ends were trimmed by 2 bases and 6 bases, with 7 bases remaining between them. The CDR3 DNA is TGCGCCAGCAGCCAATCGGGGTCTGAAGCTTTCTTT. Amino acids: CASSQSGSEAFF.

This chain uses TRBV11-2 with TRBJ2-7, with 8 bases that match TRBD2. The CDR3 is made up of 14 amino acids. Per the germline V gene, CDR1 is SGHAT and CDR2 is FQNNGV. V lost 1 base and J lost 4; bases outside the gene matches: 3. The chain's CDR3 is CASSLGSGGYEQYF. The DNA for the CDR3 is TGTGCCAGCAGCTTAGGAAGCGGGGGTTACGAGCAGTACTTC.

The chain joins TRBV7-6 to TRBJ1-6, with D hard to call. Between the trimmed V and J ends, which lost 5 bases and 12 bases, there was a span of 20 bases. Germline CDR1 SGHVS, CDR2 FNYEAQ. The CDR3 runs to 15 residues. CDR3 region: CASSNKLGGPEPLHF. For the CDR3, the DNA is TGTGCCAGCAGCAACAAATTGGGCGGGCCGGAACCCCTCCACTTT. Drawing the rest from reference TRBV7-6 and TRBJ1-6, the complete variable domain is GAGVSQSPRYKVTKRGQDVALRCDPISGHVSLYWYRQALGQGPEFLTYFNYEAQQDKSGLPNDRFSAERPEGSISTLTIQRTEQRDSAMYRCASSNKLGGPEPLHFGNGTRLTVT.

This chain connects TRBV28 to TRBJ1-3, with D possibly matching TRBD1 (5 bases). The V gene's germline CDR1 is MDHEN and CDR2 SYDVKM. The CDR3 runs 16 residues. The V and J ends lost 4 bases and 2 bases respectively, with 15 bases between them. As DNA, the CDR3 is TGTGCCAGCAGTTGGGAGGGGCTCAGCACTGGAAACACCATATATTTT. Its translation: CASSWEGLSTGNTIYF.

V usage is TRBV27 and J usage is TRBJ2-7, with TRBD2 as a possible D gene (6 bases). The CDR3 consists of 17 residues. Germline V lookup: CDR1 MNHEY, CDR2 SMNVEV (reference sequence). V dropped 0 bases and J dropped 2 bases, with 17 bases sitting between them. The CDR3 sequence: CASSLSPPGTYPYEQYF. The DNA of the CDR3 is TGTGCCAGCAGTTTATCCCCGCCCGGGACTTACCCCTACGAGCAGTACTTC.